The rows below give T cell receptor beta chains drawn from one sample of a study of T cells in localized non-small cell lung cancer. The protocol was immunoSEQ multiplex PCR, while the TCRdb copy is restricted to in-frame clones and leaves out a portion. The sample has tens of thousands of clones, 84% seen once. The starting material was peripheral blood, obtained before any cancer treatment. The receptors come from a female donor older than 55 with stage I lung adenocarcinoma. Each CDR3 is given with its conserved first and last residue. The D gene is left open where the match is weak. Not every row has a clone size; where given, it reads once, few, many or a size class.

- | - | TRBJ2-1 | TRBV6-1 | TGTGCCAGCAGGCCCCCCCGGCAGGGTAATGAGCAGTTCTTC | CASRPPRQGNEQFF
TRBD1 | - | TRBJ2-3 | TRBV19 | TGTGCCAGTAGGAGGACAGGGGGCCCAGATACGCAGTATTTT | CASRRTGGPDTQYF
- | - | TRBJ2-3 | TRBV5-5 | TGTGCCAGCAGCTTATTTAGCACAGATACGCAGTATTTT | CASSLFSTDTQYF
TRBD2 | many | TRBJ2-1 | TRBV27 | TGTGCCAGCAGTCGCCGGGAGGGCCCCTACAATGAGCAGTTCTTC | CASSRREGPYNEQFF
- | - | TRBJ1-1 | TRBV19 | TGTGCCAGTAGTATAGCCCCCGGACAGTCAGCCCGGGCTTTCTTT | CASSIAPGQSARAFF
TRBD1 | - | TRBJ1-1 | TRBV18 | TGTGCCAGCTCACCCCGACAGGGGTTAAATGAAGCTTTCTTT | CASSPRQGLNEAFF
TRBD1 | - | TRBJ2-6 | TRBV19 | TGTGCCAGTAGTACTCAGGGGGCTTCTGGGGCCAACGTCCTGACTTTC | CASSTQGASGANVLTF
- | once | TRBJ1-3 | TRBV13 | TGTGCCAGCAGCTCCCCGGACAGCTCTGGAAACACCATATATTTT | CASSSPDSSGNTIYF
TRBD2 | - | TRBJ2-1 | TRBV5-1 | TGCGCCAGCAGCTTGCCAGCGGGAGTGGTGGATGAGCAGTTCTTC | CASSLPAGVVDEQFF
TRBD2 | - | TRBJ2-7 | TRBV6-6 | TGTGCCAGCAGTTATTTCGGCGGGAGCAGTCCCTCCGAGCAGTACTTC | CASSYFGGSSPSEQYF
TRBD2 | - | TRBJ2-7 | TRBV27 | TGTGCCAGCAGTAGACGACTAGCGGGAGAGCTCGACACCTACGAGCAGTACTTC | CASSRRLAGELDTYEQYF
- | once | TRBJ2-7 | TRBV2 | TGTGCCAGCAGTGAGGGGTGGAAGGGCGAGCAGTACTTC | CASSEGWKGEQYF
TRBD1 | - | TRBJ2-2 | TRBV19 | TGTGCCAGACCCTCGGGACAGGGAAGGACCGGGGAGCTGTTTTTT | CARPSGQGRTGELFF